These T cell receptor beta chains were read from a single sample in a study of blood T cell repertoires in COVID-19. Sequenced by immunoSEQ multiplex PCR; TCRdb stores in-frame clones only, minus some. The table shows 360,000 or so clones, with around nine tenths occurring only once. Sequencing input: peripheral blood. The receptors stem from a woman aged 60-75 years with COVID-19, enrolled during active disease. Each CDR3 is given without its conserved first and last residue. Fields, in order: CDR3 protein, J gene, V gene.

cdr3_aa: ASSLPDRQNEKLF
j_call: TRBJ1-4
v_call: TRBV18

cdr3_aa: ASSYLAGDAYEQY
j_call: TRBJ2-7
v_call: TRBV6-5

cdr3_aa: ASSRFDSGGAMETQY
j_call: TRBJ2-5
v_call: TRBV18

cdr3_aa: ASSEGQSAEKLF
j_call: TRBJ1-4
v_call: TRBV2

cdr3_aa: ASSEFGRGSGSEQF
j_call: TRBJ2-1
v_call: TRBV19

cdr3_aa: ASSYTAGGYT
j_call: TRBJ1-2
v_call: TRBV6-5

cdr3_aa: ASSQGTSNTEAF
j_call: TRBJ1-1
v_call: TRBV3-1/TRBV3-2

cdr3_aa: ASSQEGTSITGELF
j_call: TRBJ2-2
v_call: TRBV4-2

cdr3_aa: ASSIGTGNYGYT
j_call: TRBJ1-2
v_call: TRBV19

cdr3_aa: ASSLPRYSGNQPQH
j_call: TRBJ1-5
v_call: TRBV7-8

cdr3_aa: ASSQVVQGAYNEQF
j_call: TRBJ2-1
v_call: TRBV4-1

cdr3_aa: ATSREGQGTGELF
j_call: TRBJ2-2
v_call: TRBV15

cdr3_aa: ASSQVPGTMVYEQY
j_call: TRBJ2-7
v_call: TRBV4-2

cdr3_aa: ASRKGLAGGNEQY
j_call: TRBJ2-7
v_call: TRBV6-5

cdr3_aa: ASRATGGYGYT
j_call: TRBJ1-2
v_call: TRBV19

cdr3_aa: ASRREGAGYGYT
j_call: TRBJ1-2
v_call: TRBV6-5

cdr3_aa: ASSLALAGDPQNIQY
j_call: TRBJ2-4
v_call: TRBV4-2

cdr3_aa: ASSIVGAGANVLT
j_call: TRBJ2-6
v_call: TRBV19

cdr3_aa: ASSLLPLRGNQPQH
j_call: TRBJ1-5
v_call: TRBV27

cdr3_aa: ASSTNRGGSYNEQF
j_call: TRBJ2-1
v_call: TRBV4-1

cdr3_aa: AISDGGSYEQY
j_call: TRBJ2-7
v_call: TRBV10-3

cdr3_aa: SAENGRVQF
j_call: TRBJ2-1
v_call: TRBV20-1

cdr3_aa: ASSIRQGAGELF
j_call: TRBJ2-2
v_call: TRBV19

cdr3_aa: ASSQGALGYNEQF
j_call: TRBJ2-1
v_call: TRBV3-1/TRBV3-2

cdr3_aa: ASSFNRVGEKLF
j_call: TRBJ1-4
v_call: TRBV27

cdr3_aa: ASISLGAGGYT
j_call: TRBJ1-2
v_call: TRBV6-5

cdr3_aa: SVEDRRGDGYT
j_call: TRBJ1-2
v_call: TRBV29-1

cdr3_aa: ASSQRGSNQPQH
j_call: TRBJ1-5
v_call: TRBV3-1/TRBV3-2

cdr3_aa: ASSRTLTVPYNEQF
j_call: TRBJ2-1
v_call: TRBV7-7

cdr3_aa: ASSLVDRGKRSTGELF
j_call: TRBJ2-2
v_call: TRBV11-2

cdr3_aa: ASSLLASGGYTDTQY
j_call: TRBJ2-3
v_call: TRBV27

cdr3_aa: ASSHKQDRAGDTQY
j_call: TRBJ2-3
v_call: TRBV18

cdr3_aa: ASSSYEGNTEAF
j_call: TRBJ1-1
v_call: TRBV7-9

cdr3_aa: ASSTPGEGRYGYT
j_call: TRBJ1-2
v_call: TRBV11-2

cdr3_aa: ASSPTGGNGYT
j_call: TRBJ1-2
v_call: TRBV7-9

cdr3_aa: ASSTDRVPYEQY
j_call: TRBJ2-7
v_call: TRBV19

cdr3_aa: ASSLASGVENEQF
j_call: TRBJ2-1
v_call: TRBV7-6

cdr3_aa: ASSVRYGVNTGELF
j_call: TRBJ2-2
v_call: TRBV9

cdr3_aa: ASGGQRGNTIY
j_call: TRBJ1-3
v_call: TRBV6-5

cdr3_aa: ASSEGDRPLEPQH
j_call: TRBJ1-5
v_call: TRBV25-1

cdr3_aa: ASSLVAGGTQDYGYT
j_call: TRBJ1-2
v_call: TRBV5-1

cdr3_aa: ASSLEATNEKLF
j_call: TRBJ1-4
v_call: TRBV5-1

cdr3_aa: ASSYSRGVNEQF
j_call: TRBJ2-1
v_call: TRBV6-5